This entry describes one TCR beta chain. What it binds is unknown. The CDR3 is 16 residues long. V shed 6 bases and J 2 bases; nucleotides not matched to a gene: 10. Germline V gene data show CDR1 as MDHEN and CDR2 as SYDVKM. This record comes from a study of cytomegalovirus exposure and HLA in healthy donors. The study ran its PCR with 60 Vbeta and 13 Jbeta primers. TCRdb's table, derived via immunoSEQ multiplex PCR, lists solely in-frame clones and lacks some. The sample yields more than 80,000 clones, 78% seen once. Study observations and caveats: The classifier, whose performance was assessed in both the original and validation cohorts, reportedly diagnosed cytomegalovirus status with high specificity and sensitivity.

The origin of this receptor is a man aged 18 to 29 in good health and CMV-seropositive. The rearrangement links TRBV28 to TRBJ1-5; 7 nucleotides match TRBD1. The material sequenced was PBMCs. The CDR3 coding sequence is TGTGCCAGCAGGTCAATGCAGGGGGTTCGCAATCAGCCCCAGCATTTT. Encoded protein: CASRSMQGVRNQPQHF.